This T cell receptor beta chain was observed in a study of T cells in Graves' hyperthyroidism and ophthalmopathy. RNA transcripts served as the template for amplifying TCR beta CDR3 regions. A set of HTBI primers served as the primers for a first-round RT-PCR of the TCR CDR3. TCRdb analysed the multiplex PCR reads with MiXCR anew, one entry per CDR3 protein. Seen here are 650,000 to 850,000 distinct CDR3 sequences, 18% observed once, and the top ten hold over 15%. V was shortened by 6 bases and J by 2 bases, with 8 bases between the two germline ends. The CDR3 extends over 12 amino acids. This clonotype appeared many times.

The TCR sequence derives from a woman between 50 and 59 years old with Graves' hyperthyroidism that later progressed to Graves' ophthalmopathy. The sequenced material came from blood. The chain employs TRBV12-3 or TRBV12-4 and TRBJ2-7; no firm D call. CDR3 nucleotides: TGTGCCAGCAGCCTGTATGCCTACGAGCAGTACTTC. This encodes CASSLYAYEQYF.